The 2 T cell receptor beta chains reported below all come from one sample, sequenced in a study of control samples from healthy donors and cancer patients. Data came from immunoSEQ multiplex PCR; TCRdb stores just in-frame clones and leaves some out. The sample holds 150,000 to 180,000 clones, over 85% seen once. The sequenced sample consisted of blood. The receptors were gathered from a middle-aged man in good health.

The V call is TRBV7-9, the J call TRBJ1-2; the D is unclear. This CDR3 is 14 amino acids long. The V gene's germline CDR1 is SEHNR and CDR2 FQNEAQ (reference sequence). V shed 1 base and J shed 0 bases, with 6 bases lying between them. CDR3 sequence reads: CASSLESANYGYTF. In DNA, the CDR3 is TGTGCCAGCAGCTTAGAGTCGGCTAACTATGGCTACACCTTC.

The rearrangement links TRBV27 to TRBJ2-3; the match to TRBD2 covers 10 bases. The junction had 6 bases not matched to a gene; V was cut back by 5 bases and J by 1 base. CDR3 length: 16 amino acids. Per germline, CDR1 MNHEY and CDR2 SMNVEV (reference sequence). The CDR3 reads CASSKQAGGGTDTQYF. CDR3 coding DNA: TGTGCCAGCAGTAAACAAGCGGGAGGGGGCACAGATACGCAGTATTTT.